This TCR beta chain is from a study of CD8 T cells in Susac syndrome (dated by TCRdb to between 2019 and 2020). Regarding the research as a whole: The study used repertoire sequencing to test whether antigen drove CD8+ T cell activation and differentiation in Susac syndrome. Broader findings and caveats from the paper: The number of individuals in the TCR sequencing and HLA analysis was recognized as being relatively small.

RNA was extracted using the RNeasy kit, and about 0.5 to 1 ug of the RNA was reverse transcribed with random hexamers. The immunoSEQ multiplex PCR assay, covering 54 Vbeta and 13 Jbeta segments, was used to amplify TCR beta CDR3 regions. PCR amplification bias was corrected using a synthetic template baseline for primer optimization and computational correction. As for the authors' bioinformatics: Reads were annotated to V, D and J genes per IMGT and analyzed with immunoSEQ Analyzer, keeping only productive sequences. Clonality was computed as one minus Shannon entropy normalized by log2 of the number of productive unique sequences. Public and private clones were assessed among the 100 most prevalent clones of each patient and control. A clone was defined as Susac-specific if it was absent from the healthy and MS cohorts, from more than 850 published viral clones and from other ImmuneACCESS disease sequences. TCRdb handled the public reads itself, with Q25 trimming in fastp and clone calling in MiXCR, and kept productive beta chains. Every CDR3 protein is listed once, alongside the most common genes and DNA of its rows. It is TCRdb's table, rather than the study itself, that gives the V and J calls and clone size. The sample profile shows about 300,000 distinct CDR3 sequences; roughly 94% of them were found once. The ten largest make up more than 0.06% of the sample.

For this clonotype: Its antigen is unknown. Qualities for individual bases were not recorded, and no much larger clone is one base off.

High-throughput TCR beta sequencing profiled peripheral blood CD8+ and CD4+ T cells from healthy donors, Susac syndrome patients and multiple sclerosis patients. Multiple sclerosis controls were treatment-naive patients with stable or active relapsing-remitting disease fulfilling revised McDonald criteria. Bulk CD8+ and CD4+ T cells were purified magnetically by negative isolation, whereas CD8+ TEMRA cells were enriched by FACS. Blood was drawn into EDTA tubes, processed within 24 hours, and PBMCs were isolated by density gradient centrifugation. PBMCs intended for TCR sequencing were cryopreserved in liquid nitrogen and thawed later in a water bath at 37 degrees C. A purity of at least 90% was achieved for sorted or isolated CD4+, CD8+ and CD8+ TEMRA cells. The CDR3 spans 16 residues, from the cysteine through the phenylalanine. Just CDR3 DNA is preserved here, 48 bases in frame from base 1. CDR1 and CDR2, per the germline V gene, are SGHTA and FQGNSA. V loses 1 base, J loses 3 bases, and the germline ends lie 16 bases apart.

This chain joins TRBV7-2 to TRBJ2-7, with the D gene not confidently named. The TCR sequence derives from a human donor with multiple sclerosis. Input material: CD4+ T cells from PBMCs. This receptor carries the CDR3 CASSLGGRSLYYEQYF. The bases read TGTGCCAGCAGCTTAGGTGGTAGATCCCTTTACTACGAGCAGTACTTC.